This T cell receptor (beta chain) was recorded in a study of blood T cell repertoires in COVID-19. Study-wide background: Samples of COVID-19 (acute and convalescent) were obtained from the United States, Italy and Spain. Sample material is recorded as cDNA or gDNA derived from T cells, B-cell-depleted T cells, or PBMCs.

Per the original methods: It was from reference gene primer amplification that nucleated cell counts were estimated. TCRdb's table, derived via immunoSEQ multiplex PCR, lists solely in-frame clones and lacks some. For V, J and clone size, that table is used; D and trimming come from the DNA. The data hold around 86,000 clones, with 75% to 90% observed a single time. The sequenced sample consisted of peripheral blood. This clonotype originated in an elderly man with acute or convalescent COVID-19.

The CDR3 coding sequence is TGCAGCGTTGTAAGCCACCCCGCCGGGGAGCTGTTTTTT. Protein product: CSVVSHPAGELFF. The chain has TRBV29-1 and TRBJ2-2, with D uncertain. Trimming removed 4 bases at V and 6 bases at J, with 12 bases between. The CDR3 is made up of 13 amino acids. Germline lookup yields CDR1 SQVTM and CDR2 ANQGSEA.